The 28 T cell receptor beta chains listed next were all sequenced from one sample in a study of identical twins. One entry per CDR3 protein results from TCRdb running MiXCR on the 5' RACE reads. Among roughly 230,000 distinct CDR3 sequences listed, about 8% were seen once. The same data also went into a second study, on yellow fever vaccine responses in identical twins.

The sample taken for sequencing was CD8+ T cells sorted from blood. These receptors were collected from a woman between 18 and 29 years old in good health.

This clonotype was counted a few times. This sequence joins TRBV6-1 and TRBJ1-1; D is possibly TRBD1 (6 bases). CDR1 and CDR2 from the germline V gene are MNHNS and SASEGT. The CDR3 is 15 residues long. V was cut by 6 bases and J by 3 bases, with 17 bases left in between. The CDR3 DNA is TGTGCCAGCAGGCAAGAAACGGGGGGCTACACTGAAGCTTTCTTT. This codes for CASRQETGGYTEAFF.

This clonotype was counted ten times or more. The chain employs TRBV12-3 or TRBV12-4 and TRBJ2-3; the D is unclear. CDR3 length: 10 residues. The V end lost 10 bases, the J end lost 5 bases, and 7 bases lay between the germline ends. As DNA, the CDR3 is TGTGCCACCTCGATAGATACGCAGTATTTT. This translates into CATSIDTQYF.

This clonotype occurred a few times. The chain couples TRBV20-1 to TRBJ2-4, with TRBD2 matching over 9 bases. V shed 4 bases and J 3 bases; nucleotides not matched to a gene: 13. This CDR3 contains 17 residues. Germline CDR1 reads DFQATT; CDR2 reads SNEGSKA (reference sequence). The CDR3: CSAIGGLASLGKNIQYF. The CDR3 DNA sequence: TGCAGTGCTATAGGGGGACTAGCTTCCTTGGGCAAAAACATTCAGTACTTC.

This clonotype has ten or more counts. The chain uses TRBV7-3 and TRBJ2-5; D remains ambiguous. Germline assignment: CDR1 SGHTA and CDR2 FQGTGA. This CDR3 contains 14 residues. The V end lost 2 bases, the J end lost 2 bases, and 9 bases lay between the germline ends. The CDR3 DNA is TGTGCCAGCAGCTTATACGGTCAACAAGAGACCCAGTACTTC. Its protein product is CASSLYGQQETQYF.

In this sample, this clonotype turned up many times. The chain couples TRBV24-1 to TRBJ1-1, with D unclear. From germline, CDR1 is KGHDR and CDR2 SFDVKD. The CDR3 contains 13 residues. V shed 1 base and J shed 1 base, with 3 bases lying between them. Written as DNA, the CDR3 is TGTGCCACCAGTGATTTCAAGAACACTGAAGCTTTCTTT. Encoded protein: CATSDFKNTEAFF.

The chain employs TRBV5-5 and TRBJ2-7; tentative D call: TRBD1 (6 bases). The V gene's germline CDR1 is SGHKS and CDR2 YYEKEE (reference sequence). The CDR3 loop spans 13 amino acids. Trimming pared 8 bases from V and 3 bases from J, leaving 15 bases between. The CDR3 loop is CARSPRQVYEQYF. CDR3 bases: TGTGCCAGGAGCCCACGACAGGTCTACGAGCAGTACTTC.

In this sample, this clonotype turned up many times. The V gene is TRBV6-5, the J gene TRBJ2-2, with D possibly being TRBD1 (5 bases). The CDR3 length is 16 residues. CDR1 and CDR2 (germline): MNHEY, SVGAGI. V lost 0 bases to trimming and J lost 4 bases, with 12 bases between them. The CDR3, as DNA: TGTGCCAGCAGTTACTCGTCAGTGGGGCCCACCGGGGAGCTGTTTTTT. Protein: CASSYSSVGPTGELFF.

This clonotype was seen only a few times. This chain joins TRBV7-9 and TRBJ2-1; 9 nucleotides match TRBD2. The J segment lost 0 bases and the V segment lost 4 bases, leaving 1 base of the junction unmatched. The CDR3 runs 15 residues. From germline, CDR1 is SEHNR and CDR2 FQNEAQ (reference sequence). The CDR3 sequence is CASSSGLASYNEQFF. CDR3 DNA: TGTGCCAGCAGCTCGGGACTAGCCTCCTACAATGAGCAGTTCTTC.

This clonotype was seen at least ten times. The V and J genes are TRBV28 and TRBJ1-1; a weak D match, TRBD1 (5 bases). The CDR3 runs 17 residues. The V gene lost 2 bases and the J gene lost 1 base, with 17 bases spanning the gap. Germline CDR1 MDHEN, CDR2 SYDVKM. The CDR3 is CASSLGLGEVENTEAFF. The DNA of the CDR3 is TGTGCCAGCAGTTTAGGTCTGGGGGAAGTTGAGAACACTGAAGCTTTCTTT.

This chain joins TRBV12-3 or TRBV12-4 and TRBJ2-4; the match to TRBD2 covers 11 bases. This CDR3 is built from 16 residues. Germline trimming cut 4 bases from V and 5 bases from J; bases unmatched to any gene: 7. The CDR3 here is CASSSMTSGNENIQYF. The CDR3 DNA reads as TGTGCCAGCAGTTCAATGACTAGCGGGAACGAAAACATTCAGTACTTC.

This clonotype was picked up many times. The rearrangement links TRBV28 to TRBJ2-5, with TRBD1 as a possible D gene (5 bases). The end of the DNA aligns better with TRBJ2-3, so the J call may be wrong. The CDR3 covers 11 residues. Germline V lookup: CDR1 MDHEN, CDR2 SYDVKM. The CDR3 DNA is TGTGCCAGCAGTTGGGGCGAGACGCAGTATTTT. Its translation is CASSWGETQYF.

This clonotype was seen ten or more times. The rearrangement uses TRBV6-2 or TRBV6-3 and TRBJ1-5, with a weak D call TRBD1 (5 bases). V lost 2 bases and J 0 bases, leaving 14 bases between the germline ends. This CDR3 comprises 17 residues. The V gene's germline CDR1 is MNHEY and CDR2 SVGEGT. In nucleotides, the CDR3 is TGTGCCAGCAGTTACGAGGGAGGGGCTTATAGCAATCAGCCCCAGCATTTT. Its translation: CASSYEGGAYSNQPQHF.

This clonotype was recorded at least ten times. The genes are TRBV7-9 and TRBJ1-5, with D unclear. V was trimmed by 0 bases and J by 9 bases, leaving 6 bases between them. The CDR3 is 12 residues long. CDR1 and CDR2 (germline): SEHNR, FQNEAQ (reference sequence). DNA of the CDR3: TGTGCCAGCAGCTTAGCCGCCGGGCCCCAGCATTTT. Amino acid sequence: CASSLAAGPQHF. The full variable domain, its missing parts supplied by reference TRBV7-9 and TRBJ1-5, is DTGVSQNPRHKITKRGQNVTFRCDPISEHNRLYWYRQTLGQGPEFLTYFQNEAQLEKSRLLSDRFSAERPKGSFSTLEIQRTEQGDSAMYLCASSLAAGPQHFGDGTRLSIL.

The table lists this clonotype with many counts. This chain connects TRBV3-1 to TRBJ2-2; 7 positions match TRBD1. V was clipped by 4 bases and J by 0 bases; unmatched bases: 11. Germline V CDR1 and CDR2: LGHDT, YNNKEL (reference sequence). The CDR3 is 18 residues long. CDR3 nucleotides: TGTGCCAGCAGCCCACAGGGGTTAGGGGTCGCGAACACCGGGGAGCTGTTTTTT. Translated: CASSPQGLGVANTGELFF.

In its sample, this clonotype was seen a few times. V usage is TRBV6-1 and J usage is TRBJ2-7, with 7 bases lining up with TRBD2. J was trimmed by 12 bases and V by 7 bases; bases with no gene match: 15. CDR3 length: 13 amino acids. Germline lookup yields CDR1 MNHNS and CDR2 SASEGT. The CDR3 region is CASTDAGRGSGYF. The CDR3 DNA follows: TGTGCCAGCACCGATGCAGGGAGGGGAAGCGGGTACTTC.

The genes are TRBV6-2 or TRBV6-3 and TRBJ2-5; D possibly corresponds to TRBD2 (5 bases). V gave up 5 bases and J gave up 5 bases, with 12 bases separating them. Germline V CDR1 and CDR2: MNHEY, SVGEGT. The CDR3 extends over 13 amino acids. The chain's CDR3 is CASSLRREETQYF. The CDR3 DNA sequence: TGTGCCAGCAGTCTTCGAAGGGAGGAGACCCAGTACTTC.

The rearrangement joins TRBV2 to TRBJ2-1; 11 bases are shared with TRBD2. Germline CDR1 and CDR2: SNHLY and FYNNEI. V lost 0 bases to trimming and J lost 9 bases; unmatched junction nucleotides: 4. The CDR3 contains 15 residues. The CDR3 reads CASSEAQGLAVEQFF. The CDR3 DNA reads as TGTGCCAGCAGTGAAGCACAGGGACTAGCGGTTGAGCAGTTCTTC.

The V and J genes are TRBV7-9 and TRBJ2-7; no clear D. The V gene lost 4 bases and the J gene lost 3 bases, with 16 bases spanning the gap. The CDR3 loop spans 15 amino acids. The V gene's germline CDR1 is SEHNR and CDR2 FQNEAQ (reference sequence). CDR3 in amino acids: CASSSAEASLYEQYF. The CDR3 bases are TGTGCCAGCAGCTCCGCCGAGGCCTCGCTCTACGAGCAGTACTTC.

In its sample, this clonotype was seen many times. CDR3 loop: CATSGGDTQYF. CDR3 coding DNA: TGTGCCACCAGTGGAGGGGATACGCAGTATTTT. This chain links TRBV24-1 with TRBJ2-3, with D possibly being TRBD2 (5 bases). The V gene lost 5 bases and the J gene lost 6 bases, with 5 bases spanning the gap. The germline V gene has CDR1 KGHDR and CDR2 SFDVKD. This CDR3 region has 11 residues.

This clonotype was counted only a few times. The chain combines TRBV20-1 with TRBJ2-1; the match to TRBD2 covers 8 bases. Germline V gives CDR1 DFQATT, CDR2 SNEGSKA (reference sequence). The J segment lost 0 bases and the V segment lost 0 bases, leaving 7 bases of the junction unmatched. This CDR3 is 17 amino acids long. This chain's CDR3 is CSARDDGGVFSYNEQFF. CDR3 nucleotides: TGCAGTGCTAGAGACGACGGGGGGGTATTCTCCTACAATGAGCAGTTCTTC.

This clonotype came up many times. This rearrangement joins TRBV7-9 to TRBJ1-4; D call uncertain. From germline, CDR1 is SEHNR and CDR2 FQNEAQ (reference sequence). The V end was cut by 5 bases, the J end by 4 bases, with 5 bases between. The CDR3 is 12 amino acids. CDR3 sequence: CASSPRNEKLFF. The CDR3 DNA follows: TGTGCCAGCAGCCCCCGTAATGAAAAACTGTTTTTT.

In this sample, this clonotype turned up a few times. The chain combines TRBV27 with TRBJ2-5, with D perhaps TRBD1 (5 bases). Trimming removed 7 bases from V and 0 bases from J, with 9 bases in between. CDR1 and CDR2 (germline): MNHEY, SMNVEV (reference sequence). CDR3 length: 13 amino acids. The CDR3 DNA follows: TGTGCCAGCAAGGGGATGAACCAAGAGACCCAGTACTTC. Translation gives CASKGMNQETQYF.

The chain links TRBV24-1 to TRBJ1-2; D ambiguous. This CDR3 contains 16 residues. Trimming pared 0 bases from V and 4 bases from J, leaving 14 bases between. Germline CDR1 KGHDR, CDR2 SFDVKD. The CDR3 loop reads CATSDLRFLSSYGYTF. The CDR3 DNA sequence: TGTGCCACCAGTGATTTGCGTTTCTTGTCTTCCTATGGCTACACCTTC.

This clonotype was observed a few times. The rearrangement links TRBV27 to TRBJ2-7, with 8 nucleotides matching TRBD1. The germline V gene encodes CDR1 MNHEY and CDR2 SMNVEV (reference sequence). Germline trimming cut 7 bases from V and 5 bases from J; bases unmatched to any gene: 4. The CDR3 sequence is 12 residues long. The CDR3 nucleotides read TGTGCCAGCATAGGGACAGGCAACGAGCAGTACTTC. Protein product: CASIGTGNEQYF.

This chain joins TRBV7-6 and TRBJ2-7, with 14 nucleotides matching TRBD2. Germline CDR1 SGHVS, CDR2 FNYEAQ. The CDR3 length is 16 residues. V lost 5 bases and J lost 7; bases outside the gene matches: 10. In nucleotides, the CDR3 is TGTGCCAGCAGCCTAGACTACGGGACTAGCGGGGGAGAGCAGTACTTC. Translation gives CASSLDYGTSGGEQYF. The full variable domain, its missing parts supplied by reference TRBV7-6 and TRBJ2-7, is GAGVSQSPRYKVTKRGQDVALRCDPISGHVSLYWYRQALGQGPEFLTYFNYEAQQDKSGLPNDRFSAERPEGSISTLTIQRTEQRDSAMYRCASSLDYGTSGGEQYFGPGTRLTVT.

This clonotype was detected a few times. The V gene is TRBV28, the J gene TRBJ2-5, with D hard to call. This CDR3 spans 13 amino acids. Trimming pared 6 bases from V and 1 base from J, leaving 9 bases between. The germline V gene encodes CDR1 MDHEN and CDR2 SYDVKM. The CDR3 DNA reads TGTGCCAGCAGGACTCCCCTCCAAGAGACCCAGTACTTC. Its translation is CASRTPLQETQYF.

The sample holds a few counts of this clonotype. The V gene is TRBV6-1, the J gene TRBJ2-5; 9 bases align to TRBD2. After removal of 6 bases from V and 5 bases from J, the junction contained 10 bases not matched to a gene. Germline-derived CDR1 and CDR2 are MNHNS and SASEGT. The CDR3 totals 15 residues. CDR3 protein: CASRRGSGSAETQYF. CDR3 DNA: TGTGCCAGCAGACGTGGTAGCGGGAGTGCTGAGACCCAGTACTTC.

This clonotype was observed many times. V and J are TRBV4-2 and TRBJ2-3, with D perhaps matching TRBD2 (6 bases). CDR1 and CDR2 from the germline V gene are LGHNA and YNFKEQ. With 8 bases removed from V and 0 bases from J, the gap between germline ends came to 15 bases. This CDR3 comprises 15 residues. CDR3 nucleotides: TGTGCCAGCCTCACGGAGGGGACTAGCACAGATACGCAGTATTTT. This sequence encodes CASLTEGTSTDTQYF.